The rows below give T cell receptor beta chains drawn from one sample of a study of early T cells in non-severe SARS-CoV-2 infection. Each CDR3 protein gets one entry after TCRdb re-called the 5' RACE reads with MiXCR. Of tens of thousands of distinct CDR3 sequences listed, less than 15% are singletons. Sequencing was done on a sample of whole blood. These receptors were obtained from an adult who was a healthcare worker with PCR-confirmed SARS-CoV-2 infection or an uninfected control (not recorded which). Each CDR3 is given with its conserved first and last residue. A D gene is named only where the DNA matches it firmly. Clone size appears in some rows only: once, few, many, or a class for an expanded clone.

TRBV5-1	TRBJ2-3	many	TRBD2	CASSTGLAGRLGTDTQYF	TGCGCCAGCAGCACAGGACTAGCGGGAAGGTTAGGCACAGATACGCAGTATTTT
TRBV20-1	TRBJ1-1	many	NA	CSARDYSRRGGLGAFF	TGCAGTGCTAGAGATTATTCGAGGAGGGGGGGTCTAGGAGCTTTCTTT
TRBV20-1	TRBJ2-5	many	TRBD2	CSAVPGTSGIYETQYF	TGCAGTGCTGTTCCCGGGACTAGCGGGATATATGAGACCCAGTACTTC
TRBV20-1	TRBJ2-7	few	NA	CSARDPGSGPYEQYF	TGCAGTGCTAGAGATCCAGGCAGCGGACCCTACGAGCAGTACTTC
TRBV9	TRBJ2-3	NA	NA	CASSVELDTQYF	TGTGCCAGCAGCGTAGAACTTGATACGCAGTATTTT
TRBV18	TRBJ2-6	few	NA	CASSPQASGANVLTF	TGTGCCAGCTCACCTCAGGCGTCTGGGGCCAACGTCCTGACTTTC
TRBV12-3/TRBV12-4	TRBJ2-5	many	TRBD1	CASSSGGQKYF	TGTGCCAGCAGTTCAGGGGGACAGAAGTACTTC
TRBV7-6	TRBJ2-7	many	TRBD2	CASSFGLAGPEQYF	TGTGCCAGCAGCTTCGGACTAGCGGGCCCCGAGCAGTACTTC
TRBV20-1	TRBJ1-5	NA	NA	CSARYRESPGQPQHF	TGCAGTGCTAGGTACAGGGAGAGCCCAGGTCAGCCCCAGCATTTT
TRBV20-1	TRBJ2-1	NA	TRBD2	CSARYTLAESYNEQLF	TGCAGTGCTAGATACACACTAGCGGAGAGCTACAATGAGCAGCTCTTC
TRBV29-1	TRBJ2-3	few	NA	CSVVSELNTDTQYF	TGCAGCGTTGTGAGCGAGCTTAACACAGATACGCAGTATTTT
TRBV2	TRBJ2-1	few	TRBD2	CASSGPSSGGSSYNEQFF	TGTGCCAGCAGCGGGCCGTCTAGCGGGGGGAGCTCCTACAATGAGCAGTTCTTC
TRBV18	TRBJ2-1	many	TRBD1	CASSEGAANEQFF	TGTGCCAGCTCAGAGGGGGCAGCCAATGAGCAGTTCTTC
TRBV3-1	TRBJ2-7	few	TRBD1	CASRSTGTEQYF	TGTGCCAGCAGATCGACAGGGACCGAGCAGTACTTC
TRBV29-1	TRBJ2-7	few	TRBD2	CSVAPGGSMYEQYF	TGCAGCGTTGCCCCGGGGGGGTCGATGTACGAGCAGTACTTC
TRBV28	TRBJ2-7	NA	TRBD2	CASRQLAGVPEQYF	TGTGCCAGCAGGCAACTAGCGGGAGTCCCCGAGCAGTACTTC
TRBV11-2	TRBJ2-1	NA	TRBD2	CASSVLAGGVSEQFF	TGTGCCAGCAGCGTACTAGCGGGGGGGGTATCTGAGCAGTTCTTC
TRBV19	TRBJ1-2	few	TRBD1	CASSIRTGDTPGGYTF	TGTGCCAGTAGTATCAGGACAGGGGATACTCCCGGTGGCTACACCTTC
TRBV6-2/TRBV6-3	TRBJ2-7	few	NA	CASSFPENSRSYEQYF	TGTGCCAGCAGTTTCCCGGAGAATAGCAGGTCCTACGAGCAGTACTTC
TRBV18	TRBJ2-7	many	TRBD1	CASSPNRGDEQYF	TGTGCCAGCTCACCAAACAGGGGAGACGAGCAGTACTTC
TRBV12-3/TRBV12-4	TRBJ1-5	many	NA	CASSFGMGGGRQPQHF	TGTGCCAGCAGTTTTGGGATGGGGGGAGGTAGGCAGCCCCAGCATTTT
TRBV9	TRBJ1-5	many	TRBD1	CASSLSTGGNQPQHF	TGTGCCAGCAGCTTATCGACAGGGGGCAATCAGCCCCAGCATTTT